One and the same sample provided the 11 T cell receptor beta chains below, sequenced in a study of blood T cell repertoires in COVID-19. The repertoire was sequenced with immunoSEQ multiplex PCR; TCRdb's copy has only in-frame clones and lacks some. The sample yields roughly 80,000 clones, over 70% seen once. The sample comprised peripheral blood. The receptors were sampled from a man aged 50 to 60 with acute or convalescent COVID-19.

This chain connects TRBV6-5 to TRBJ1-1; 9 positions match TRBD1. V shed 9 bases and J 4 bases; nucleotides not matched to a gene: 3. The germline V gene has CDR1 MNHEY and CDR2 SVGAGI. The CDR3 totals 12 residues. CDR3 nucleotide sequence: TGTGCCAGTCTACAGGGGGCCACTGAAGCTTTCTTT. Translated: CASLQGATEAFF.

The chain links TRBV14 to TRBJ2-7, with 8 bases matching TRBD1. Trimming took 4 bases from V and 6 from J; bases not matched to a gene: 14. The germline CDR1 and CDR2 sequences are SGHDN and FVKESK. This CDR3 is built from 16 residues. The chain's CDR3 is CASSPRGQGAFREQYF. For the CDR3, the DNA is TGTGCCAGCAGCCCAAGGGGCCAGGGGGCATTTCGCGAGCAGTACTTC.

The chain couples TRBV27 to TRBJ2-1; 12 bases fit TRBD1. The CDR3 has 19 residues. J lost 4 bases, V lost 8 bases, and 18 bases had no gene match. From germline, CDR1 is MNHEY and CDR2 SMNVEV (reference sequence). Written as DNA, the CDR3 is TGTGCCAGCTCTCCCCGGGGGACAGGGGGCGTCATGGGGTACAATGAGCAGTTCTTC. This translates into CASSPRGTGGVMGYNEQFF.

V gene TRBV6-6 combines with J gene TRBJ1-1, with a weak D call TRBD1 (6 bases). V was cut by 6 bases and J by 1 base, with 12 bases left in between. CDR1 is MNHNY, CDR2 SVGAGI, per germline (reference sequence). This CDR3 contains 14 residues. The DNA of the CDR3 is TGTGCCAGCAGGCCTCCGACAGGGAACACTGAAGCTTTCTTT. It translates to CASRPPTGNTEAFF.

This rearrangement joins TRBV20-1 to TRBJ2-3; D might be TRBD1 (6 bases). V lost 3 bases and J 2 bases, leaving 12 bases between the germline ends. This CDR3 spans 14 amino acids. CDR1 and CDR2 (germline): DFQATT, SNEGSKA (reference sequence). The CDR3 is CSASGPGDTDTQYF. In DNA, the CDR3 is TGCAGTGCTAGTGGGCCAGGGGACACAGATACGCAGTATTTT.

This chain uses TRBV2 with TRBJ2-7; D uncertain. The V gene lost 2 bases and the J gene lost 5 bases, with 10 bases spanning the gap. The CDR3 extends over 13 amino acids. Germline loops: CDR1 SNHLY, CDR2 FYNNEI. The CDR3 reads CASSEQYVNEQYF. In DNA form, the CDR3 reads TGTGCCAGCAGTGAACAGTATGTAAACGAGCAGTACTTC.

The CDR3 loop reads CASSVQGLAFTGELFF. As DNA, the CDR3 is TGTGCCAGCAGCGTTCAGGGTCTAGCGTTCACCGGGGAGCTGTTTTTT. The chain links TRBV9 to TRBJ2-2; tentative D call: TRBD2 (6 bases). This CDR3 contains 16 residues. The germline V and J ends were trimmed by 2 bases and 4 bases, with 15 bases remaining between them. Germline values: CDR1 SGDLS, CDR2 YYNGEE.

The J gene is TRBJ2-7, the V gene TRBV19; no definite D call. The CDR3 has 17 residues. Germline V gene lookup returns CDR1 LNHDA and CDR2 SQIVND (reference sequence). V lost 3 bases, J lost 2 bases, and 20 bases lay in between. CDR3 region: CASSISVWASKPYEQYF. In DNA form, the CDR3 reads TGTGCCAGTAGTATCTCGGTCTGGGCGTCGAAGCCCTACGAGCAGTACTTC. The complete variable domain, with remaining parts taken from reference TRBV19 and TRBJ2-7, reads DGGITQSPKYLFRKEGQNVTLSCEQNLNHDAMYWYRQDPGQGLRLIYYSQIVNDFQKGDIAEGYSVSREKKESFPLTVTSAQKNPTAFYLCASSISVWASKPYEQYFGPGTRLTVT.

CDR3 bases: TGTGCCAGCAGTTACCCCCCACGGCCAGCGGGGACCACAGATACGCAGTATTTT. Amino acids: CASSYPPRPAGTTDTQYF. The chain recombines TRBV6-2 or TRBV6-3 with TRBJ2-3; TRBD2 agrees at 7 bases. CDR3 length: 18 residues. The germline V gene encodes CDR1 MNHEY and CDR2 SVGEGT. After removal of 2 bases from V and 2 bases from J, the junction contained 13 bases not matched to a gene.

The chain employs TRBV6-5 and TRBJ2-1, with 12 positions matching TRBD2. V lost 6 bases and J lost 2; bases outside the gene matches: 2. Germline CDR1 and CDR2: MNHEY and SVGAGI. This CDR3 region has 15 residues. For the CDR3, the DNA is TGTGCCAGCAGGCTAGCGGGGGGGCCCTACAATGAGCAGTTCTTC. Translation: CASRLAGGPYNEQFF.

This rearrangement joins TRBV6-2 or TRBV6-3 to TRBJ2-7; D possibly corresponds to TRBD1 (6 bases). The V gene's germline CDR1 is MNHEY and CDR2 SVGEGT. V was pared by 10 bases and J by 3 bases, with 28 bases between. The CDR3 consists of 17 residues. The CDR3 DNA reads as TGTGCCACCACCCCCCCCTACTGCGAGGGACAAAACTACGAGCAGTACTTC. This gives the protein CATTPPYCEGQNYEQYF.